This T cell receptor beta chain is drawn from a study of cytomegalovirus exposure and HLA in healthy donors. The overall study: In a previous analysis, about 100 million unique TCR beta sequences were found from 150 million to 200 million T cells. Study-wide findings and caveats: The study flagged some 170 TCR beta chains as cytomegalovirus-associated.

The CDR3 sequence is 16 residues long. Germline CDR1 reads KGHSH; CDR2 reads LQKENI. The junction had 1 base not matched to a gene; V was cut back by 2 bases and J by 0 bases. The PCR used 60 Vbeta and 13 Jbeta primers. The table came from immunoSEQ multiplex PCR; TCRdb's copy has only in-frame clones and leaves some out. The data contain approximately 170,000 clones, around 67% of them singletons. On this clone: Its antigen is undetermined.

This clonotype was sampled from a woman aged 18-29 years in good health and CMV-seropositive. V is TRBV18 and J is TRBJ2-6; 7 bases fit TRBD1. Material for sequencing was PBMCs. In DNA form, the CDR3 reads TGTGCCAGCTCACCAAACAGGGGCTCTGGGGCCAACGTCCTGACTTTC. Translation gives CASSPNRGSGANVLTF.